Listed below are T cell receptor beta chains from one sample, sequenced in a study of blood T cell repertoires in COVID-19. Using immunoSEQ multiplex PCR, the repertoire was profiled, and TCRdb retains in-frame clones only, with some absent. This repertoire shows 120,000 to 150,000 clones, around 84% found once; its top ten account for about 6.8%. The sample was peripheral blood. These receptors were taken from a woman in her fifties or sixties in a cohort sampled during active or convalescent COVID-19. Each CDR3 is given with its conserved first and last residue. The D gene is left open where the match is weak.

D,J,V,DNA,CDR3
.,TRBJ1-6,TRBV7-9,TGTGCCAGCAGCTTAATGGGCGGGGGTTCACCCCTCCACTTT,CASSLMGGGSPLHF
.,TRBJ2-5,TRBV5-5,TGTGCCAGCAGCTTGGCCTTCACTTTTCGAGAGACCCAGTACTTC,CASSLAFTFRETQYF
.,TRBJ1-2,TRBV10-2,TGCGCCAGCAGTGAGTCGAGGGAGAACTATGGCTACACCTTC,CASSESRENYGYTF
TRBD2,TRBJ2-1,TRBV5-1,TGCGCCAGCATGCCCGCCGGACTAGCGGGTTACAATGAGCAGTTCTTC,CASMPAGLAGYNEQFF
.,TRBJ1-2,TRBV6-4,TGTGCCAGCAGTGACTCTATGGGGGCCCCCTATGGCTACACCTTC,CASSDSMGAPYGYTF
.,TRBJ2-7,TRBV7-9,TGTGCCAGCAGCCCCCGACTCTACTACGAGCAGTACTTC,CASSPRLYYEQYF
.,TRBJ2-5,TRBV6-4,TGTGCCGTCACCGGGACACACCAAGAGACCCAGTACTTC,CAVTGTHQETQYF
TRBD1,TRBJ1-4,TRBV7-2,TGTGCCAGCAGCCCCCGACAGGGAACCACTAATGAAAAACTGTTTTTT,CASSPRQGTTNEKLFF
.,TRBJ1-5,TRBV16,TGTGCCAGCAGCCAATCTGGGAGGTGGGATCAGCCCCAGCATTTT,CASSQSGRWDQPQHF
.,TRBJ1-1,TRBV5-8,TGTGCCAGCAGCCCGGAGAGGAACACTGAAGCTTTCTTT,CASSPERNTEAFF
.,TRBJ1-2,TRBV12-3/TRBV12-4,TGTGCCAGCAGTTTCAACCTCGGGACACTTAACTTC,CASSFNLGTLNF
TRBD1,TRBJ2-2,TRBV7-7,TGTGCTAGCAGCCCCCTAGGACAGGGAATGATCGCCGGGGAGCTGTTTTTT,CASSPLGQGMIAGELFF
TRBD1,TRBJ1-5,TRBV10-3,TGTGCCATCAGCGGGACAGGGGGCAATCAGCCCCAGCATTTT,CAISGTGGNQPQHF
TRBD1,TRBJ1-2,TRBV27,TGTGCCAGCAGTTATAGACAGGGGAGTAACTATGGCTACACCTTC,CASSYRQGSNYGYTF
TRBD2,TRBJ2-3,TRBV6-6,TGTGCCAGCGCAGTCGTGGCGGGGGTGGCAGATACGCAGTATTTT,CASAVVAGVADTQYF
.,TRBJ2-6,TRBV6-6,TGTGCCAGCATTTTGAATACAGGCCACAACGTCCTGACTTTC,CASILNTGHNVLTF